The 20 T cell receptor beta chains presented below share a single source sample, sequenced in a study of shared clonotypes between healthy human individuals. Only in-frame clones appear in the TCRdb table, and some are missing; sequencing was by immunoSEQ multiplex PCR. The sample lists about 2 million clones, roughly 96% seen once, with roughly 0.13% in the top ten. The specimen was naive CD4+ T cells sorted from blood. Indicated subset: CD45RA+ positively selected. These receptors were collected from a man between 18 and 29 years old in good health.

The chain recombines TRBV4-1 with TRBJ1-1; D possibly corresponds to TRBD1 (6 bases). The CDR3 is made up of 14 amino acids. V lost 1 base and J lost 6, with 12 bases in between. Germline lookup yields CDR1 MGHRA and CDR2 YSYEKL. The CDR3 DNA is TGCGCCAGCAGCCAAGCCGACAGGCGGGCTGAAGCTTTCTTT. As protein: CASSQADRRAEAFF.

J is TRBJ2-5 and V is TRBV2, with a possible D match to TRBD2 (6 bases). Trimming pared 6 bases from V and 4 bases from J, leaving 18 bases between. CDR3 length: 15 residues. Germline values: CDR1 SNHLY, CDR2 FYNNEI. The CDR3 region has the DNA TGTGCCAGCAGCCCATTGGGGGGAGGAGTAGAGACCCAGTACTTC. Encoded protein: CASSPLGGGVETQYF.

Here the CDR3 reads CASSFLGTGKVEKLFF. CDR3 DNA: TGTGCCAGCAGTTTCCTTGGGACAGGGAAGGTTGAAAAACTGTTTTTT. V gene TRBV5-6 combines with J gene TRBJ1-4; 9 nucleotides match TRBD1. V dropped 5 bases and J dropped 7; count of bases not matched to a gene: 12. CDR1 SGHDT and CDR2 YYEEEE come from the germline V gene. There are 16 residues in the CDR3.

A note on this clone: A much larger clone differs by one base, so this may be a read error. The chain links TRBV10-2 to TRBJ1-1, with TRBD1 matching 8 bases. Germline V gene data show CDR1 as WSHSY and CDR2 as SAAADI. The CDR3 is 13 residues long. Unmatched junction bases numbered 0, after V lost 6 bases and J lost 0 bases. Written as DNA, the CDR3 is TGCGCCAGCAGGGGACAGGTGAACACTGAAGCTTTCTTT. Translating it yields CASRGQVNTEAFF.

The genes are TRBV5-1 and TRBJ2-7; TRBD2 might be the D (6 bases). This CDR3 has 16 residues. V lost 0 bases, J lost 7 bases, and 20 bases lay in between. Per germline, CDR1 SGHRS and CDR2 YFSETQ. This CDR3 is CASSLERRGSYEEQYF. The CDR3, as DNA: TGCGCCAGCAGCTTGGAGCGGAGGGGATCCTACGAGGAGCAGTACTTC.

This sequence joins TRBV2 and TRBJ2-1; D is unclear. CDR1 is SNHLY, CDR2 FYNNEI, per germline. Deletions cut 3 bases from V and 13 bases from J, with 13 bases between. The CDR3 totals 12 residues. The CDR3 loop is CASSDLGGTQFF. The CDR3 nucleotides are TGTGCCAGCAGTGATCTAGGCGGCACCCAGTTCTTC.

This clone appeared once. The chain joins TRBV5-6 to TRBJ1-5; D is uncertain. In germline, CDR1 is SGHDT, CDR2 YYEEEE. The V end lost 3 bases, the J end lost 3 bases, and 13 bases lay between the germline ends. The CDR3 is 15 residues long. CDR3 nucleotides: TGTGCCAGCAGCTCCGGGCAAATCCCCAATCAGCCCCAGCATTTT. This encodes CASSSGQIPNQPQHF.

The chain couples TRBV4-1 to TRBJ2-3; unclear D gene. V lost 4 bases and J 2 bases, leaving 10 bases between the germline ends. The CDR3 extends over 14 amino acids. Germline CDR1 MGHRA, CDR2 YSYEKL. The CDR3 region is CASSLRRYTDTQYF. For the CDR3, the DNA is TGCGCCAGCAGCCTCCGACGGTACACAGATACGCAGTATTTT.

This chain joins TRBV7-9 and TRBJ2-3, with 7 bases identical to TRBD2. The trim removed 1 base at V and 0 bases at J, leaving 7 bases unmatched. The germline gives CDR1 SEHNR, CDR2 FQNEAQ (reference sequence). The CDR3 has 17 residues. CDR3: CASSLDGRTTSTDTQYF. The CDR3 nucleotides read TGTGCCAGCAGCTTAGACGGGAGGACCACTAGCACAGATACGCAGTATTTT.

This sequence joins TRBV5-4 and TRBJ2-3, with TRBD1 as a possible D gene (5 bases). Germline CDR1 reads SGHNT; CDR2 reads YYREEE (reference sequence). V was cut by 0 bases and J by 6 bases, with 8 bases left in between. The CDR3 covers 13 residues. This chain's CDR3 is CASSLGSGDTQYF. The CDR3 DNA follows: TGTGCCAGCAGCTTGGGGTCAGGGGATACGCAGTATTTT.

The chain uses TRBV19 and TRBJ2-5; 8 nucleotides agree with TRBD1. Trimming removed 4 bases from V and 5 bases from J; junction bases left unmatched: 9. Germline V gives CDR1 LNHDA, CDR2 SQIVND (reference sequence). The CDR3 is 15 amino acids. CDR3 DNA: TGTGCCAGTAGTACAGGGACAGGCGGCATGGAGACCCAGTACTTC. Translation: CASSTGTGGMETQYF.

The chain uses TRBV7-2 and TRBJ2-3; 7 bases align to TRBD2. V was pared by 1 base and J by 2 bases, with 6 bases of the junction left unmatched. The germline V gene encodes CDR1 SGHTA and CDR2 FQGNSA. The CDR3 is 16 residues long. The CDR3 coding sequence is TGTGCCAGCAGCTTAGGGCGGGGGTCGAACACAGATACGCAGTATTTT. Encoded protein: CASSLGRGSNTDTQYF. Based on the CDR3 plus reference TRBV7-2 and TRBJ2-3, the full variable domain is GAGVSQSPSNKVTEKGKDVELRCDPISGHTALYWYRQSLGQGLEFLIYFQGNSAPDKSGLPSDRFSAERTGGSVSTLTIQRTQQEDSAVYLCASSLGRGSNTDTQYFGPGTRLTVL.

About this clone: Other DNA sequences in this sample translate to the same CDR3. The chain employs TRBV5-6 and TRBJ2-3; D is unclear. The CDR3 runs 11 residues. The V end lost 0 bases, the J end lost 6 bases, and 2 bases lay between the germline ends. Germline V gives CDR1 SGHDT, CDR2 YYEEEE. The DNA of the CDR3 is TGTGCCAGCAGCTTGGCGGATACGCAGTATTTT. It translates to CASSLADTQYF.

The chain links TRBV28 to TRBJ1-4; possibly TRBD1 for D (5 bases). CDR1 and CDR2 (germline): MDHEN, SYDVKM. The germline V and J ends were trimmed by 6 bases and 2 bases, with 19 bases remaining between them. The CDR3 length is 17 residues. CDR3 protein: CASRTGALIDTNEKLFF. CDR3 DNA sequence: TGTGCCAGCAGGACCGGGGCACTAATTGACACTAATGAAAAACTGTTTTTT.

CDR3 amino acids: CATSRGGSAGTDTQYF. In DNA form, the CDR3 reads TGTGCCACCAGCAGGGGCGGATCCGCCGGCACAGATACGCAGTATTTT. This chain uses TRBV15 with TRBJ2-3, with D uncertain. The CDR3 is 16 residues long. CDR1 is LNHNV, CDR2 YYDKDF, per germline (reference sequence). V shed 3 bases and J shed 1 base, with 14 bases lying between them.

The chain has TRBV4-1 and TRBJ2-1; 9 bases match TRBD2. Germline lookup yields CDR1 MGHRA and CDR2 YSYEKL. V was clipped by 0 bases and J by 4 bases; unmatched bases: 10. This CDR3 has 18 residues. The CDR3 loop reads CASSQEPASGDLYNEQFF. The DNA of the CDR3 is TGCGCCAGCAGCCAAGAACCGGCTAGCGGGGACCTATACAATGAGCAGTTCTTC.

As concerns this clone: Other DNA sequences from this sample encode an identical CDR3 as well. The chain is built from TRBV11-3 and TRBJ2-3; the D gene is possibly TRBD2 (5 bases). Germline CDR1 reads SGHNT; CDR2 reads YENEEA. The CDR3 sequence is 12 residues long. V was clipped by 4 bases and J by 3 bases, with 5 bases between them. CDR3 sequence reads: CASSSGTDTQYF. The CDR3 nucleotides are TGTGCCAGCAGCTCGGGGACAGATACGCAGTATTTT.

The CDR3 here is CASMDRTDTQYF. The CDR3 DNA reads TGTGCCAGCATGGACCGCACAGATACGCAGTATTTT. V and J are TRBV2 and TRBJ2-3; D uncertain. V lost 7 bases to trimming and J lost 1 base, with 6 bases between them. From germline, CDR1 is SNHLY and CDR2 FYNNEI. The CDR3 contains 12 residues.

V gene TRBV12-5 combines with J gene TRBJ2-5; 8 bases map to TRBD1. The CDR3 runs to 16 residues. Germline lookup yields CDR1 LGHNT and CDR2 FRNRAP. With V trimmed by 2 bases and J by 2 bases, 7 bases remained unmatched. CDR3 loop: CASGLLPRDRQETQYF. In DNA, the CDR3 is TGTGCTAGTGGTTTGCTACCCCGGGACAGGCAAGAGACCCAGTACTTC.

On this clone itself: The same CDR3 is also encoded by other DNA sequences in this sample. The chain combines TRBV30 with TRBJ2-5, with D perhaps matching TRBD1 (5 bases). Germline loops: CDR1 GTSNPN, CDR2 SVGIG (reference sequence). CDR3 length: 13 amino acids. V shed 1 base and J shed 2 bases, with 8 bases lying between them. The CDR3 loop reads CAWSGGLQETQYF. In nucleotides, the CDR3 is TGTGCCTGGAGTGGGGGCCTACAAGAGACCCAGTACTTC.